The source of this TCR beta chain is a study of blood T cell repertoires in COVID-19. Study-wide context: Acute and convalescent COVID-19 samples came from the United States, Italy and Spain. PBMCs, B-cell-depleted T cells, or T cells were the source of the cDNA or gDNA that made up the material.

The V and J ends lost 1 base and 3 bases respectively, with 5 bases between them. The length of the CDR3 is 13 residues. The germline V gene encodes CDR1 SGDLS and CDR2 YYNGEE. Authors' methods: Amplification with reference gene primers provided the estimates of nucleated cell counts. TCRdb keeps only in-frame clones here, not all; method: immunoSEQ multiplex PCR. V and J calls plus clone size are reproduced from that table; the DNA served to infer D and trimming. The data show about 190,000 clones, 88% seen once. The sequenced sample consisted of peripheral blood. The TCR was taken from a man in his forties with active or convalescent COVID-19. This rearrangement joins TRBV9 to TRBJ2-1; D unresolved. The CDR3 loop reads CASSVLDYNEQFF. The DNA for the CDR3 is TGTGCCAGCAGCGTACTAGACTACAATGAGCAGTTCTTC.